This T cell receptor beta chain was sequenced for a study of neurological immune-mediated disorders. This clonotype was found many times. V shed 4 bases and J 5 bases; nucleotides not matched to a gene: 12. CDR1 is SGHKS, CDR2 YYEKEE, per germline (reference sequence). The CDR3 totals 16 residues. Via MiXCR, TCRdb re-called the 5' RACE reads, giving one row per CDR3 protein. The sample records fewer than 85,000 distinct CDR3 sequences, approximately 17% being singletons. Sequences were obtained from PBMCs. This chain connects TRBV5-5 to TRBJ2-3; 8 positions agree with TRBD2. The TCR originated in a woman in her thirties or forties in good health. The CDR3 sequence: CASSLTPVGGGDTQYF. The CDR3 DNA reads as TGTGCCAGCAGCCTAACCCCGGTCGGGGGGGGAGATACGCAGTATTTT.